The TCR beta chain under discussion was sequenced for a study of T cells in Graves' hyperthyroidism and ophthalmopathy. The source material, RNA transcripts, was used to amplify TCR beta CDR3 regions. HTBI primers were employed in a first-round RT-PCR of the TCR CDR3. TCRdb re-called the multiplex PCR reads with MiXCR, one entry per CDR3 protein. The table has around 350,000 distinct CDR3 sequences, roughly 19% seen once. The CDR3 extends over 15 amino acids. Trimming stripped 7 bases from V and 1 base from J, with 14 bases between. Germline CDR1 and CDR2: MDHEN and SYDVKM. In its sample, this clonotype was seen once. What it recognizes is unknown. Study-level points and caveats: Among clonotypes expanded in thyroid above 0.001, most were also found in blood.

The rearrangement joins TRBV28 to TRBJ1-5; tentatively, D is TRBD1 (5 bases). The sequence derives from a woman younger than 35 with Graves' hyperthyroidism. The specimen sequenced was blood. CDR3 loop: CASTWRQTSNQPQHF. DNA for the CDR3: TGTGCCAGCACGTGGAGACAGACGAGCAATCAGCCCCAGCATTTT.